The next 23 T cell receptor beta chains were all read from a single sample in a study of cytomegalovirus exposure and HLA in healthy donors. Amplification used 60 Vbeta primers and 13 Jbeta primers. Method: immunoSEQ multiplex PCR; TCRdb's copy keeps in-frame clones and lacks some. The sample consists of 150,000 to 200,000 clones, approximately 79% of them appearing once. The sample comprised PBMCs. These receptors were collected from a woman between 45 and 65 years old in good health and CMV-seropositive.

In its sample, this clone was seen a few times. The gene calls are TRBV7-8 and TRBJ2-7; 11 positions agree with TRBD2. CDR1 is SGHVS, CDR2 FQNEAQ, per germline. CDR3 length: 16 amino acids. V dropped 6 bases and J dropped 1; count of bases not matched to a gene: 8. CDR3 bases: TGTGCCAGCAGTCAGTCGGCTAGCGGGGGGTCCTACGAGCAGTACTTC. Translation: CASSQSASGGSYEQYF.

A few counts support this clone. The chain couples TRBV5-6 to TRBJ2-7; a possible D gene is TRBD1 (5 bases). Trimming took 0 bases from V and 4 from J, leaving 20 bases between them. CDR3 size: 17 residues. Germline V lookup: CDR1 SGHDT, CDR2 YYEEEE. CDR3 loop: CASSLGAGHYKPYEQYF. The CDR3 DNA sequence: TGTGCCAGCAGCTTGGGTGCAGGGCACTATAAGCCTTACGAGCAGTACTTC. The complete variable domain, with remaining parts taken from reference TRBV5-6 and TRBJ2-7, reads DAGVTQSPTHLIKTRGQQVTLRCSPKSGHDTVSWYQQALGQGPQFIFQYYEEEERQRGNFPDRFSGHQFPNYSSELNVNALLLGDSALYLCASSLGAGHYKPYEQYFGPGTRLTVT.

This sequence joins TRBV7-8 and TRBJ2-5; TRBD1 agrees at 7 bases. V shed 5 bases, J shed 5 bases, and the junction held 5 bases outside the gene matches. This CDR3 comprises 13 residues. Per the germline V gene, CDR1 is SGHVS and CDR2 is FQNEAQ. The DNA for the CDR3 is TGTGCCAGCAGCCTTGGACAGGCGGAGACCCAGTACTTC. Amino acid sequence: CASSLGQAETQYF. The full variable domain, its missing parts supplied by reference TRBV7-8 and TRBJ2-5, is GAGVSQSPRYKVAKRGQDVALRCDPISGHVSLFWYQQALGQGPEFLTYFQNEAQLDKSGLPSDRFFAERPEGSVSTLKIQRTQQEDSAVYLCASSLGQAETQYFGPGTRLLVL.

The chain recombines TRBV5-1 with TRBJ1-6; D possibly corresponds to TRBD1 (6 bases). This CDR3 has 17 residues. Germline V gene sequence: CDR1 SGHRS, CDR2 YFSETQ. Trimming took off 0 bases at V and 1 base at J, with 11 bases between the two ends. The CDR3 coding sequence is TGCGCCAGCAGCTTGGTGGTTACAGGGTCCTATAATTCACCCCTCCACTTT. As protein: CASSLVVTGSYNSPLHF.

This clone was counted between two and nine times. The V call is TRBV6-5, the J call TRBJ1-2; weak D call: TRBD1 (5 bases). Per the germline V gene, CDR1 is MNHEY and CDR2 is SVGAGI. The V gene lost 0 bases and the J gene lost 3 bases, with 14 bases spanning the gap. The CDR3 is made up of 16 amino acids. The CDR3 is CASSYSIAEGDYGYTF. In DNA, the CDR3 is TGTGCCAGCAGTTACTCGATTGCCGAAGGGGACTATGGCTACACCTTC.

This clone was counted only a few times. The chain joins TRBV5-8 to TRBJ2-7; D possibly corresponds to TRBD1 (6 bases). Trimming removed 4 bases from V and 12 bases from J, with 20 bases in between. Germline values: CDR1 SGHTS, CDR2 YDEGEE. The CDR3 is 13 amino acids. CDR3 loop: CASSKRDTAAVYF. Here the CDR3 DNA reads TGTGCCAGCAGCAAGAGGGACACCGCTGCAGTGTACTTC.

This clone was seen once. The V call is TRBV10-3, the J call TRBJ1-5; 7 bases are a match to TRBD1. The V and J ends lost 2 bases and 4 bases, in that order; junction bases with no gene match: 8. The germline V gene encodes CDR1 ENHRY and CDR2 SYGVKD. This CDR3 region has 16 residues. CDR3 protein: CAISERDSSPNQPQHF. The CDR3 DNA reads TGTGCCATCAGTGAGAGGGACAGCTCTCCGAATCAGCCCCAGCATTTT.

This clone was seen a few times. This chain links TRBV4-1 with TRBJ2-1; 9 nucleotides align to TRBD2. The V segment lost 4 bases and the J segment 10 bases; nucleotides outside the gene matches: 2. This CDR3 contains 12 residues. CDR1 is MGHRA and CDR2 is YSYEKL in the germline V gene. The CDR3 here is CASSRGTSEQFF. The CDR3 DNA reads TGCGCCAGCAGCCGCGGGACTAGCGAGCAGTTCTTC.

V gene TRBV6-6 combines with J gene TRBJ2-7; D is perhaps TRBD2 (6 bases). V lost 5 bases and J lost 3, with 11 bases in between. The CDR3 loop spans 13 amino acids. Germline V gene data show CDR1 as MNHNY and CDR2 as SVGAGI (reference sequence). The CDR3 nucleotides are TGTGCCAGCAGTAGGGGAGGAGGCTACGAGCAGTACTTC. Its translation is CASSRGGGYEQYF.

This clone appeared a few times. V and J are TRBV7-9 and TRBJ1-6; D unclear. Between the trimmed V and J ends, which lost 2 bases and 14 bases, there was a span of 13 bases. The length of the CDR3 is 13 residues. The germline CDR1 and CDR2 sequences are SEHNR and FQNEAQ (reference sequence). The chain's CDR3 is CASSLFGDSTLHF. CDR3 DNA sequence: TGTGCCAGCAGCTTATTCGGTGACTCGACCCTCCACTTT. The full variable domain, completed using reference TRBV7-9 and TRBJ1-6, is DTGVSQNPRHKITKRGQNVTFRCDPISEHNRLYWYRQTLGQGPEFLTYFQNEAQLEKSRLLSDRFSAERPKGSFSTLEIQRTEQGDSAMYLCASSLFGDSTLHFGNGTRLTVT.

The chain carries TRBV4-2 and TRBJ2-2, with TRBD2 identical over 10 bases. After removal of 1 base from V and 3 bases from J, the junction contained 20 bases not matched to a gene. Germline lookup yields CDR1 LGHNA and CDR2 YNFKEQ. The CDR3 totals 22 residues. CDR3 amino acids: CASSQGPRRGLADNGYTGELFF. CDR3 bases: TGTGCCAGCAGCCAAGGGCCTAGGCGTGGACTAGCGGATAACGGGTACACCGGGGAGCTGTTTTTT.

V usage is TRBV7-8 and J usage is TRBJ1-5; the match to TRBD1 covers 7 bases. The V gene's germline CDR1 is SGHVS and CDR2 FQNEAQ. V dropped 3 bases and J dropped 7; count of bases not matched to a gene: 6. The CDR3 loop spans 14 amino acids. The CDR3 region has the DNA TGTGCCAGCAGCTTGATAGGGGGCGAGCAGCCCCAGCATTTT. It is translated as CASSLIGGEQPQHF.

V gene TRBV4-1 combines with J gene TRBJ2-5; 9 nucleotides match TRBD2. Gene TRBJ2-7 matches the end of the DNA better, so the J call may be wrong. The CDR3 spans 14 residues. Germline loops: CDR1 MGHRA, CDR2 YSYEKL. The chain's CDR3 is CAKGLAGVPYEQYF. The DNA for the CDR3 is TGCGCCAAAGGTTTAGCGGGGGTACCCTACGAGCAGTACTTC.

The genes are TRBV18 and TRBJ1-6, with 11 bases aligning to TRBD1. V dropped 3 bases and J dropped 7; count of bases not matched to a gene: 5. Germline-derived CDR1 and CDR2 are KGHSH and LQKENI. This CDR3 region has 16 residues. Here the CDR3 reads CASSPDRGRPNSPLHF. The DNA of the CDR3 is TGTGCCAGCTCACCGGACAGGGGGCGCCCAAATTCACCCCTCCACTTT.

This CDR3 is CASSLDFQETQYF. The CDR3 nucleotides read TGCGCCAGCAGCTTGGACTTTCAAGAGACCCAGTACTTC. This chain links TRBV5-1 with TRBJ2-5; D is undetermined. V was trimmed by 0 bases and J by 2 bases, leaving 5 bases between them. Germline V lookup: CDR1 SGHRS, CDR2 YFSETQ. The CDR3 extends over 13 amino acids. The full variable domain, its missing parts supplied by reference TRBV5-1 and TRBJ2-5, is KAGVTQTPRYLIKTRGQQVTLSCSPISGHRSVSWYQQTPGQGLQFLFEYFSETQRNKGNFPGRFSGRQFSNSRSEMNVSTLELGDSALYLCASSLDFQETQYFGPGTRLLVL.

This chain uses TRBV28 with TRBJ2-5; weak D call: TRBD1 (5 bases). The CDR3 is 17 amino acids. Trimming cost V 1 base and J 1 base, with 16 bases left between them. Looked up from germline, CDR1 is MDHEN and CDR2 is SYDVKM. In DNA form, the CDR3 reads TGTGCCAGCAGTTTATACCACATTACAGGTCCCCAAGAGACCCAGTACTTC. Encoded protein: CASSLYHITGPQETQYF.

V usage is TRBV2 and J usage is TRBJ1-1; D not certain. With 8 bases removed from V and 1 base from J, the gap between germline ends came to 11 bases. Germline-derived CDR1 and CDR2 are SNHLY and FYNNEI. This CDR3 spans 13 amino acids. The CDR3: CASLPWRNTEAFF. CDR3 nucleotides: TGTGCCAGCTTACCTTGGAGGAACACTGAAGCTTTCTTT.

This clone came up once. The V call is TRBV19, the J call TRBJ1-2; no definite D call. The CDR3 sequence is 17 residues long. Germline V gives CDR1 LNHDA, CDR2 SQIVND (reference sequence). The V and J ends lost 4 bases and 3 bases respectively, with 21 bases between them. CDR3 in amino acids: CASSTRTGFATDYGYTF. The DNA for the CDR3 is TGTGCCAGTAGTACACGGACGGGGTTTGCAACCGACTATGGCTACACCTTC.

The rearrangement links TRBV5-1 to TRBJ1-4; D is ambiguous. V gave up 1 base and J gave up 4 bases, with 8 bases separating them. CDR3 size: 14 residues. From germline, CDR1 is SGHRS and CDR2 YFSETQ. CDR3 loop: CASSLSGVNEKLFF. CDR3 nucleotides: TGCGCCAGCAGCTTGAGCGGAGTTAATGAAAAACTGTTTTTT.

V and J are TRBV29-1 and TRBJ1-4; D gene unclear. V lost 6 bases and J lost 8, with 19 bases in between. This CDR3 contains 14 residues. Germline V gives CDR1 SQVTM, CDR2 ANQGSEA. The CDR3 DNA reads TGCAGCGTGCGAGCCCCGGAGGGAGGGGAAAAACTGTTTTTT. It is translated as CSVRAPEGGEKLFF.

This clone was observed once. This chain links TRBV2 with TRBJ1-3, with 7 bases matching TRBD1. Germline-derived CDR1 and CDR2 are SNHLY and FYNNEI. The length of the CDR3 is 14 residues. V shed 7 bases and J 2 bases; nucleotides not matched to a gene: 5. CDR3 amino acids: CASTDRETGNTIYF. Written as DNA, the CDR3 is TGTGCCAGCACCGACAGGGAGACTGGAAACACCATATATTTT. Full variable domain (remainder filled in from reference TRBV2 and TRBJ1-3): EPEVTQTPSHQVTQMGQEVILRCVPISNHLYFYWYRQILGQKVEFLVSFYNNEISEKSEIFDDQFSVERPDGSNFTLKIRSTKLEDSAMYFCASTDRETGNTIYFGEGSWLTVV.

The V call is TRBV11-2, the J call TRBJ2-7; possible D gene TRBD2, 7 bases. The germline gives CDR1 SGHAT, CDR2 FQNNGV. The V end was cut by 8 bases, the J end by 2 bases, with 13 bases between. CDR3 length: 13 residues. Written as DNA, the CDR3 is TGTGCCAGCTCCGGGGGGCGCGCCTACGAGCAGTACTTC. It encodes CASSGGRAYEQYF.

The sample holds a few counts of this clone. The V gene is TRBV6-6, the J gene TRBJ2-7; no reliable D call. Germline V gene sequence: CDR1 MNHNY, CDR2 SVGAGI (reference sequence). Trimming took off 2 bases at V and 3 bases at J, with 5 bases between the two ends. CDR3 length: 12 residues. For the CDR3, the DNA is TGTGCCAGCAGTTACGGCATCTACGAGCAGTACTTC. This translates into CASSYGIYEQYF.